This TCR beta chain was captured by sequencing in a study of spatial heterogeneity in lung cancer. In the study overall: In cases with available follow-up PBMC samples, these were sequenced at a median of approximately 2 years after resection.

This clonotype was seen at least ten times. Time point specified: blood at routine non-recurrence follow-up after resection. Extraction of whole RNA from tumor, nontumor lung or frozen PBMC preceded unsorted sequencing. TCR cDNA molecules were tagged individually, and each one carried a unique molecular identifier. TCRdb called the 5' RACE reads again in MiXCR, with one record for every CDR3 protein. Of about 70,000 distinct CDR3 sequences listed, 8% to 9% are singletons. There are 15 residues in the CDR3. Germline V gene data show CDR1 as DFQATT and CDR2 as SNEGSKA (reference sequence). The ends lost 0 bases at V and 7 bases at J; junction bases unmatched: 10.

Source: PBMCs, taken at follow-up. This sequence originates from a female donor with early-stage non-small cell lung cancer. The chain joins TRBV20-1 to TRBJ2-7; TRBD2 matches at 9 bases. CDR3 in DNA: TGCAGTGCTAGAGATAGCGGGAGCGCAGTGGTAGAGCAGTACTTC. Protein: CSARDSGSAVVEQYF.